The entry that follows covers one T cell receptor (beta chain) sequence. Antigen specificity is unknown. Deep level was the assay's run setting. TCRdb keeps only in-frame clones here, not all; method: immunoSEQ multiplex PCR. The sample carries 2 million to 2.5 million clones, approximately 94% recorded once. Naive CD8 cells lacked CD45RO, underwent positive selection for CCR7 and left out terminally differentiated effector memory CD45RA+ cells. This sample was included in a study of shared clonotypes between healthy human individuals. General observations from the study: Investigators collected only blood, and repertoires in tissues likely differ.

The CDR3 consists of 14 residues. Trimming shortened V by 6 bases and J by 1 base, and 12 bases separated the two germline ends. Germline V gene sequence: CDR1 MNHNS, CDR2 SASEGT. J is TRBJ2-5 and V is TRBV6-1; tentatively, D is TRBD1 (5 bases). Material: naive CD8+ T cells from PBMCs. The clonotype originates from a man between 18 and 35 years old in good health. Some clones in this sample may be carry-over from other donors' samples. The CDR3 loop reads CASRPRTSQETQYF. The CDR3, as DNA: TGTGCCAGCAGACCCAGGACAAGCCAAGAGACCCAGTACTTC.